Sequencing of this TCR beta chain was carried out in a study of CD8 T cells in Susac syndrome. Study-wide results and caveats: A relatively small number of individuals underwent TCR sequencing and HLA analysis.

Reverse transcription of about 0.5 to 1 ug RNA was carried out with random hexamers. The amplification used immunoSEQ multiplex PCR on TCR beta CDR3; it spanned 54 Vbeta and 13 Jbeta. A single record per CDR3 protein comes from TCRdb applying MiXCR to the immunoSEQ multiplex PCR reads. The table includes around 130,000 distinct CDR3 sequences, roughly 80% detected once. Trimming took off 2 bases at V and 3 bases at J, with 8 bases between the two ends. The germline gives CDR1 SNHLY, CDR2 FYNNEI. This CDR3 spans 13 amino acids. In contrast to the negatively isolated CD8+ and CD4+ T cells, TEMRA cells were FACS-enriched. As concerns this clonotype: Its antigen is unidentified.

V gene TRBV2 combines with J gene TRBJ2-7; D possibly corresponds to TRBD1 (6 bases). Sample: CD8+ T cells from PBMCs. This clonotype was sampled from a human donor with multiple sclerosis. In DNA, the CDR3 is TGTGCCAGCAGTGAACAGGGGTACTACGAGCAGTACTTC. Translated: CASSEQGYYEQYF.